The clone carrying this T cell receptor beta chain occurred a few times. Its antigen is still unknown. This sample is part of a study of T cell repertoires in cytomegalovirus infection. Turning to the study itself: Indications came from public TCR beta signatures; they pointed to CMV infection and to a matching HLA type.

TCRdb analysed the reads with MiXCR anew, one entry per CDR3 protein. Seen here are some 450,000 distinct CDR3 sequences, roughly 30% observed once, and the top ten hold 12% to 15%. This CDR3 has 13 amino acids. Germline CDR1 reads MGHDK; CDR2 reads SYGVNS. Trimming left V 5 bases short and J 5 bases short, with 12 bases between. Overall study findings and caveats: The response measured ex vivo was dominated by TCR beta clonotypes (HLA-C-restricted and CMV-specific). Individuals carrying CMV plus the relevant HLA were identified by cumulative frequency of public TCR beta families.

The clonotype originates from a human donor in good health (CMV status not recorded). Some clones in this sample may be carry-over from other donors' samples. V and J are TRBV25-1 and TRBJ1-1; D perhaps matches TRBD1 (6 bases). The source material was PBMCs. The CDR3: CASSHIRGTEAFF. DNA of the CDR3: TGTGCCAGCAGTCATATCAGGGGAACTGAAGCTTTCTTT.